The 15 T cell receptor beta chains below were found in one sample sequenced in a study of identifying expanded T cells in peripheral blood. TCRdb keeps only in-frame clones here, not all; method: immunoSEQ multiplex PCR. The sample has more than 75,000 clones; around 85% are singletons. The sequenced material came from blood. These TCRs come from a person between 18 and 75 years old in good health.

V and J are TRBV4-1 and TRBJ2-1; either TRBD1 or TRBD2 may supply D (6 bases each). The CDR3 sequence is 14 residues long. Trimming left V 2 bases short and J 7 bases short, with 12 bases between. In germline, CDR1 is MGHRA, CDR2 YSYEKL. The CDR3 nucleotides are TGCGCCAGCAGCCAAAACAGGGCGGGGAATGAGCAGTTCTTC. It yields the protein CASSQNRAGNEQFF.

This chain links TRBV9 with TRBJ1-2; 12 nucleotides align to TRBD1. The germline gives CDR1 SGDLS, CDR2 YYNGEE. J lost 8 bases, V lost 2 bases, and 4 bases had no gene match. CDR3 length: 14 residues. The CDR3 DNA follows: TGTGCCAGCAGCGTGGGACAGGGGGCGCGGGGCTACACCTTC. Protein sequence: CASSVGQGARGYTF.

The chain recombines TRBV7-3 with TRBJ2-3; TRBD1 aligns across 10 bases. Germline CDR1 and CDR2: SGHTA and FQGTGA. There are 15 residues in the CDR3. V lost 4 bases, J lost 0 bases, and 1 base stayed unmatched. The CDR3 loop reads CASSWTGGSTDTQYF. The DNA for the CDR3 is TGTGCCAGCAGCTGGACAGGGGGTAGCACAGATACGCAGTATTTT.

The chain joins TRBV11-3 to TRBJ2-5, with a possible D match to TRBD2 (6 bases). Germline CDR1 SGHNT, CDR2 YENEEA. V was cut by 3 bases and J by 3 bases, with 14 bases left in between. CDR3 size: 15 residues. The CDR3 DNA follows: TGTGCCAGCAGCTTTCGAAGCGGGCATAAAGAGACCCAGTACTTC. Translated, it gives CASSFRSGHKETQYF.

CDR3 protein: CASSLTAAPSTDTQYF. The CDR3 DNA sequence: TGTGCCAGCAGCTTGACGGCGGCTCCTAGCACAGATACGCAGTATTTT. The chain is built from TRBV5-6 and TRBJ2-3; D uncertain. CDR1 SGHDT and CDR2 YYEEEE come from the germline V gene. This CDR3 comprises 16 residues. The V and J ends lost 1 base and 0 bases respectively, with 12 bases between them. Full variable domain (remainder filled in from reference TRBV5-6 and TRBJ2-3): DAGVTQSPTHLIKTRGQQVTLRCSPKSGHDTVSWYQQALGQGPQFIFQYYEEEERQRGNFPDRFSGHQFPNYSSELNVNALLLGDSALYLCASSLTAAPSTDTQYFGPGTRLTVL.

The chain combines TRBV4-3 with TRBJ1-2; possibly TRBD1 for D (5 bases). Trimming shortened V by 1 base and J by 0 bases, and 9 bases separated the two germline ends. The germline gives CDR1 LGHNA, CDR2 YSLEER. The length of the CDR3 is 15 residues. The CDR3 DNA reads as TGCGCCAGCAGCCAAGGACAGTTAGCTAACTATGGCTACACCTTC. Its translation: CASSQGQLANYGYTF.

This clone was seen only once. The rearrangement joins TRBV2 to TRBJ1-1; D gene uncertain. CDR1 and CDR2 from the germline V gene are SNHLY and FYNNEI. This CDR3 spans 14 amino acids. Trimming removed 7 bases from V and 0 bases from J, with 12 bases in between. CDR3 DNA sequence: TGTGCCAGCAAGCAAGGAGGAATGAACACTGAAGCTTTCTTT. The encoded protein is CASKQGGMNTEAFF.

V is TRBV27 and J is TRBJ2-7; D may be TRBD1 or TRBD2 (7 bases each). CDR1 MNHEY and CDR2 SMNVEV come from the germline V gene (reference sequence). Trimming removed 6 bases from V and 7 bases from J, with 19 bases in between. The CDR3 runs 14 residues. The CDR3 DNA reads TGTGCCAGCAGCCCAGGGGGGGCTGGGGGTGAGCAGTACTTC. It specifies CASSPGGAGGEQYF.

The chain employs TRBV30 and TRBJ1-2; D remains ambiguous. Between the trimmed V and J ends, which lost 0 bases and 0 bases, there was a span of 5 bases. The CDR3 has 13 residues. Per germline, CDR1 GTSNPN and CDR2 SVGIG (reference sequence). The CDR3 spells CAWSVEANYGYTF. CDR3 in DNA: TGTGCCTGGAGTGTAGAAGCTAACTATGGCTACACCTTC.

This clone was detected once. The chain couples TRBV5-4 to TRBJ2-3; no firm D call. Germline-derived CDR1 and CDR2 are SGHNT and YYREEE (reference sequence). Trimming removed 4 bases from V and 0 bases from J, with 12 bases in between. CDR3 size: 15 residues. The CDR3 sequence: CASSPDQRSTDTQYF. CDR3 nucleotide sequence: TGTGCCAGCAGCCCGGATCAGCGTAGCACAGATACGCAGTATTTT.

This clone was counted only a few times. CDR3 residues: CASSPPGSSGGTGELFF. CDR3 DNA sequence: TGTGCCAGCTCACCACCGGGTTCAAGCGGGGGAACCGGGGAGCTGTTTTTT. This chain joins TRBV18 and TRBJ2-2; 8 nucleotides line up with TRBD2. The CDR3 extends over 17 amino acids. V trimming: 0 bases; J trimming: 5 bases; junction bases outside the gene matches: 8. Germline V CDR1 and CDR2: KGHSH, LQKENI.

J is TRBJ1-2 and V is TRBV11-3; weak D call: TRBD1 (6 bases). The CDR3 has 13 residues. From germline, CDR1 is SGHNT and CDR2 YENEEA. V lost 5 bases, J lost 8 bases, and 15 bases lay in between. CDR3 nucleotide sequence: TGTGCCAGCAGCCCCGCCAGGGGCGGCGGCTACACCTTC. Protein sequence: CASSPARGGGYTF.

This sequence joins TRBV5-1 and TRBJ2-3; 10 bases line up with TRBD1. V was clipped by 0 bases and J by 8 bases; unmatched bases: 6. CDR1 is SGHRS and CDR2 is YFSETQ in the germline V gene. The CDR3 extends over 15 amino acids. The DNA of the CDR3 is TGCGCCAGCAGCTTGGAAGGACAGGGGGTGGTTACGCAGTATTTT. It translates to CASSLEGQGVVTQYF.

This CDR3 reads CASSTPRGLEVNTGELFF. DNA for the CDR3: TGTGCCAGCAGCACTCCCCGGGGGCTAGAGGTGAACACCGGGGAGCTGTTTTTT. V gene TRBV7-2 combines with J gene TRBJ2-2; the D call may be TRBD1 or TRBD2 (6 bases each). The V gene lost 5 bases and the J gene lost 1 base, with 20 bases spanning the gap. The CDR3 contains 18 residues. Germline V CDR1 and CDR2: SGHTA, FQGNSA.

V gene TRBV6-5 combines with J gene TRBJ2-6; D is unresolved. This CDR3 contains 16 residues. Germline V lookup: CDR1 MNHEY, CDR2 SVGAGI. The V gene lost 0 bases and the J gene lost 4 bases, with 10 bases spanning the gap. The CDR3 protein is CASSYSNSLGANVLTF. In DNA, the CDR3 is TGTGCCAGCAGTTACTCTAATTCCCTGGGGGCCAACGTCCTGACTTTC.